Sequencing of this T cell receptor beta chain was carried out in a study of blood T cells in healthy people across ages. A sample-barcoded 5' primer and a J-beta primer mix were used in a second PCR of roughly 6 to 11 cycles. Every sample produced at least 2.5 million CDR3-containing paired-end reads. TCRdb used MiXCR to reprocess the 5' RACE reads, holding one entry per CDR3 protein. The table lists 1,800,000 or so distinct CDR3 sequences, about 39% of them singletons. This clonotype was found once. The germline V and J ends were trimmed by 0 bases and 5 bases, with 14 bases remaining between them. The V gene's germline CDR1 is SGHDT and CDR2 YYEEEE. The CDR3 contains 15 residues.

The sequenced material came from blood. The TCR comes from a human donor in good health. The chain recombines TRBV5-6 with TRBJ1-2; D uncertain. CDR3 in DNA: TGTGCCAGCAGCTTGGGGGGTAGAAGAATGTATGGCTACACCTTC. Translated: CASSLGGRRMYGYTF.